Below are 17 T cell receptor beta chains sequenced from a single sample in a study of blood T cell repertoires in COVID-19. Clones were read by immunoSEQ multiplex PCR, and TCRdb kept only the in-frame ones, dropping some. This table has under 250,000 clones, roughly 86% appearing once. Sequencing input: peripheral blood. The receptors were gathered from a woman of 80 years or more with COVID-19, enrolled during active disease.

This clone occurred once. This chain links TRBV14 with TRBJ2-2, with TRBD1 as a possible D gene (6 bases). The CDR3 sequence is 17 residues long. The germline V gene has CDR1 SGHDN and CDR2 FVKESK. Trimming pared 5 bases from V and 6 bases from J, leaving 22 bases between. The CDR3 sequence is CASSSPGAGQRPGELFF. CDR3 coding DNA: TGTGCCAGCAGCTCGCCAGGGGCAGGGCAGAGGCCCGGGGAGCTGTTTTTT.

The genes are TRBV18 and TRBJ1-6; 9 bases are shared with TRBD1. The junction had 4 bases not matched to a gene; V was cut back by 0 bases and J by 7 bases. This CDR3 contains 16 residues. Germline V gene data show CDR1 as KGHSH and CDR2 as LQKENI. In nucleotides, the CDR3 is TGTGCCAGCTCACCACCTACAGGGGGCCCAAATTCACCCCTCCACTTT. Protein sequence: CASSPPTGGPNSPLHF.

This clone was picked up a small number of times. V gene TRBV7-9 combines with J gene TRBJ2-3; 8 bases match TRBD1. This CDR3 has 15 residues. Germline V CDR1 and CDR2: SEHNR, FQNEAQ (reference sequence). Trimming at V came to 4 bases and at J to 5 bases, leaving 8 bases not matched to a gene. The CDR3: CASSSRTGLRDTQYF. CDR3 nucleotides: TGTGCCAGCAGCTCAAGGACAGGGTTACGAGATACGCAGTATTTT.

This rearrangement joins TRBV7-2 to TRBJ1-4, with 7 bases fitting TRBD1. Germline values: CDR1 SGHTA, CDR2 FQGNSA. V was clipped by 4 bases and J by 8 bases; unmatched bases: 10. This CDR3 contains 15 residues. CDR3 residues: CASSYVQGQGEKLFF. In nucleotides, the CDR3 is TGTGCCAGCAGCTACGTACAGGGGCAGGGGGAAAAACTGTTTTTT.

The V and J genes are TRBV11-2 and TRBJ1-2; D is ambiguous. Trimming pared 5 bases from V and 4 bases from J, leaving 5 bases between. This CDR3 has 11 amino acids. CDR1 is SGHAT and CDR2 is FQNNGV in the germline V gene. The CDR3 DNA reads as TGTGCCAGCAGCCCCGGCTATGGCTACACCTTC. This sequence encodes CASSPGYGYTF.

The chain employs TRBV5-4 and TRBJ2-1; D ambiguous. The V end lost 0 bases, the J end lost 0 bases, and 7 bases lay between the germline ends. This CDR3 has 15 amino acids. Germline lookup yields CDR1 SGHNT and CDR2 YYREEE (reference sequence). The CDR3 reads CASSLGGSSYNEQFF. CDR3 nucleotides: TGTGCCAGCAGCTTGGGCGGAAGCTCCTACAATGAGCAGTTCTTC.

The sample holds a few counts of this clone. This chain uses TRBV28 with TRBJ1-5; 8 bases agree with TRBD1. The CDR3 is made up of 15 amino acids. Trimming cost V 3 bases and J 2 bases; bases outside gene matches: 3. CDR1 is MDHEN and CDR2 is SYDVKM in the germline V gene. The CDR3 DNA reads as TGTGCCAGCAGTTTCGCCAGGGGGCGCAATCAGCCCCAGCATTTT. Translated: CASSFARGRNQPQHF.

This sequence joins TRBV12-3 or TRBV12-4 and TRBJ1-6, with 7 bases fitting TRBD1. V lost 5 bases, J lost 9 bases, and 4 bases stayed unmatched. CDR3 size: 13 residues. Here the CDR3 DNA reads TGTGCCAGCAGTGAGACAGGGCTTTCACCCCTCCACTTT. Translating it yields CASSETGLSPLHF.

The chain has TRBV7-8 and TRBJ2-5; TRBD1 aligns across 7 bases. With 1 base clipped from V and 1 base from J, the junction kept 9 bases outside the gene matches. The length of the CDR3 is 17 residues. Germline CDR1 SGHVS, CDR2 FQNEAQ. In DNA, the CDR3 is TGTGCCAGCAGCTTAGGGAAACAGGGGACCCGCCAAGAGACCCAGTACTTC. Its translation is CASSLGKQGTRQETQYF.

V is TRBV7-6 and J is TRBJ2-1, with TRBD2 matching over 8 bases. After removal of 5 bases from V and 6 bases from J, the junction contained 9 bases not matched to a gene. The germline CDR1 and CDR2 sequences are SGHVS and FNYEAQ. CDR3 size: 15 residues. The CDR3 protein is CASSRVSGTTNEQFF. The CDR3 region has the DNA TGTGCCAGCAGCCGTGTTAGCGGGACGACCAATGAGCAGTTCTTC.

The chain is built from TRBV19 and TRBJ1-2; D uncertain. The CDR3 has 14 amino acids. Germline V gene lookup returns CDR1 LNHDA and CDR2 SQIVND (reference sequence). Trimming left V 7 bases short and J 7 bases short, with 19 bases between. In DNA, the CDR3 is TGTGCCAGTATTTCGGGAGCCGCGGCCGGTGGCTACACCTTC. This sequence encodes CASISGAAAGGYTF.

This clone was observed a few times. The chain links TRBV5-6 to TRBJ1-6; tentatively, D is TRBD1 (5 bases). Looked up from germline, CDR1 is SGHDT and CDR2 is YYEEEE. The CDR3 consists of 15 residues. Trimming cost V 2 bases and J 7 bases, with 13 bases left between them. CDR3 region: CASSFWGGQNSPLHF. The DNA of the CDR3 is TGTGCCAGCAGCTTTTGGGGCGGTCAAAATTCACCCCTCCACTTT.

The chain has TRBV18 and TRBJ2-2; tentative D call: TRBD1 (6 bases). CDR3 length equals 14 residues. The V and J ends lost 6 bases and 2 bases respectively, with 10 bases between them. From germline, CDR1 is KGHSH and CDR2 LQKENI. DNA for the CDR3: TGTGCCAGCTCCCGACAGGCTAACACCGGGGAGCTGTTTTTT. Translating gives CASSRQANTGELFF.

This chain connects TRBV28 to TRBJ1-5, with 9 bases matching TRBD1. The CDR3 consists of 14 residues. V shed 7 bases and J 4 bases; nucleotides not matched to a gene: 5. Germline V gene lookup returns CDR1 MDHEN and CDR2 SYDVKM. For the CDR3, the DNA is TGTGCCAGCACTCGTGACAGGGGGAATCAGCCCCAGCATTTT. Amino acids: CASTRDRGNQPQHF.

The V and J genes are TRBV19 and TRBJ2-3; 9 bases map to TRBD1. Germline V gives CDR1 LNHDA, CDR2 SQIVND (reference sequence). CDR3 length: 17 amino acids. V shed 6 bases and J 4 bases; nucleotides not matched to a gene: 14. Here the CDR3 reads CASRRKGGDRAADTQYF. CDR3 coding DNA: TGTGCCAGTAGGCGTAAGGGTGGGGACAGGGCCGCAGATACGCAGTATTTT.

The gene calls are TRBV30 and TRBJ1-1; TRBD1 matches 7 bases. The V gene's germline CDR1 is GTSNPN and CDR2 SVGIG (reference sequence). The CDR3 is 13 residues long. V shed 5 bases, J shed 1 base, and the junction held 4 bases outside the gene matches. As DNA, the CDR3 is TGTGCCTGGGACAGGGCTTCGAACACTGAAGCTTTCTTT. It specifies CAWDRASNTEAFF.

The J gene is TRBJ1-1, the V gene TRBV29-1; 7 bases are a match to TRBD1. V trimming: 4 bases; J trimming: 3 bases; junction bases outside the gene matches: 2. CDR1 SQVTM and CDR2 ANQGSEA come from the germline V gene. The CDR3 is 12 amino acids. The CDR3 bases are TGCAGCGTTGCAGGGGGATACACTGAAGCTTTCTTT. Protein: CSVAGGYTEAFF. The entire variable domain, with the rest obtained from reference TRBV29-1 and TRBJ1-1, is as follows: SAVISQKPSRDICQRGTSLTIQCQVDSQVTMMFWYRQQPGQSLTLIATANQGSEATYESGFVIDKFPISRPNLTFSTLTVSNMSPEDSSIYLCSVAGGYTEAFFGQGTRLTVV.